The rows below give T cell receptor beta chains drawn from one sample of a study of post-analysis software for immune sequencing data. TCRdb redid the calling of the PCR reads with MiXCR, one entry per CDR3 protein. This repertoire shows 650,000 to 850,000 distinct CDR3 sequences, about half found once; its top ten account for just under 5%. Sequenced input: blood. These receptors came from a girl aged 5 to 17 with multiple sclerosis. Both conserved end residues are part of each CDR3. A D gene is named only where the DNA matches it firmly. Size is stated for part of the rows, as once, few or many counts, or as a class when the clone is expanded.

>-|-|TRBJ2-7|TRBV13
CASSGRTVSYEQYF
TGTGCCAGCAGCGGTCGGACAGTCAGCTACGAGCAGTACTTC
>-|-|TRBJ2-5|TRBV29-1
CSVERTGAGETQYF
TGCAGCGTTGAGAGAACGGGGGCCGGGGAGACCCAGTACTTC
>TRBD1|many|TRBJ2-5|TRBV20-1
CSAEGDRRFQETQYF
TGCAGTGCTGAGGGGGACAGAAGGTTTCAAGAGACCCAGTACTTC
>-|-|TRBJ2-1|TRBV29-1
CSAGAGSYNEQFF
TGCAGCGCAGGAGCCGGCTCCTACAATGAGCAGTTCTTC
>-|few|TRBJ2-7|TRBV10-3
CAIKGQPYEQYF
TGTGCCATCAAGGGGCAACCGTACGAGCAGTACTTC
>TRBD1|-|TRBJ2-7|TRBV3-1
CASTSGQGSYEQYF
TGTGCCAGCACGTCTGGACAGGGTTCCTACGAGCAGTACTTC
>TRBD1|few|TRBJ2-5|TRBV29-1
CSVARTGGQETQYF
TGCAGCGTCGCTCGGACAGGGGGACAAGAGACCCAGTACTTC
>-|-|TRBJ2-5|TRBV24-1
CATSDFGAQETQYF
TGTGCCACCAGTGATTTTGGGGCACAAGAGACCCAGTACTTC
>TRBD1|few|TRBJ2-7|TRBV5-1
CASSTGTGGVQYF
TGCGCCAGTAGCACTGGGACAGGGGGCGTGCAGTACTTC
>TRBD1|few|TRBJ2-5|TRBV27
CASSSDLPGQGRETQYF
TGTGCCAGCAGTTCAGATCTACCGGGACAGGGAAGGGAGACCCAGTACTTC
>TRBD1|-|TRBJ2-5|TRBV27
CASSLLGQGVATQYF
TGTGCAAGCAGTTTATTGGGACAGGGTGTAGCGACCCAGTACTTC
>-|few|TRBJ2-3|TRBV24-1
CATSRSTDTQYF
TGTGCCACCAGTAGGAGCACAGATACGCAGTATTTT
>TRBD1|-|TRBJ2-2|TRBV12-3/TRBV12-4
CASSLAGLAGGNTGELFF
TGTGCCAGCAGTTTAGCGGGATTGGCAGGGGGGAACACCGGGGAGCTGTTTTTT
>-|few|TRBJ2-1|TRBV12-3/TRBV12-4
CASTPGGEQFF
TGTGCCAGCACCCCTGGGGGTGAGCAGTTCTTC
>-|-|TRBJ2-3|TRBV10-3
CAISESTDTQYF
TGTGCCATCAGTGAGTCGACAGATACGCAGTATTTT
>-|-|TRBJ1-2|TRBV6-1
CASTHRETALKNYGYTF
TGTGCCAGCACCCACAGGGAGACCGCCCTAAAAAACTATGGCTACACCTTC
>-|few|TRBJ1-2|TRBV7-3
CASSPGPQGNYGYTF
TGTGCCAGCAGCCCCGGACCCCAGGGGAACTATGGCTACACCTTC
>-|-|TRBJ2-7|TRBV6-6
CASMPTGDVYEQYF
TGTGCCAGCATGCCGACGGGGGACGTCTACGAGCAGTACTTC
>-|-|TRBJ1-4|TRBV2
CASSWDNPATNEKLFF
TGTGCCAGCAGCTGGGACAACCCTGCAACTAATGAAAAACTGTTTTTT
>-|-|TRBJ1-1|TRBV5-5
CASSLEQGGPEAFF
TGTGCCAGCAGCTTGGAGCAGGGAGGGCCTGAAGCTTTCTTT
>TRBD1|many|TRBJ2-6|TRBV4-1
CASSQEKGAPSGANVLTF
TGCGCCAGCAGCCAAGAAAAGGGGGCCCCCTCTGGGGCCAACGTCCTGACTTTC
>TRBD2|-|TRBJ2-1|TRBV4-3
CASSQDWGGDEQFF
TGCGCCAGCAGCCAAGATTGGGGAGGGGATGAGCAGTTCTTC
>TRBD2|-|TRBJ2-7|TRBV20-1
CSAQGLAGFYEQYF
TGCAGTGCCCAGGGACTAGCGGGATTCTACGAGCAGTACTTC
>-|-|TRBJ2-4|TRBV10-3
CAISESRGFGNIQYF
TGTGCCATCAGTGAGTCCCGGGGGTTCGGAAACATTCAGTACTTC
>-|-|TRBJ1-2|TRBV27
CASSAVGYGYTF
TGTGCCAGCAGTGCGGTCGGGTATGGCTACACCTTC
>-|-|TRBJ2-1|TRBV7-9
CASSPGIGGIFDEQFF
TGTGCCAGCAGCCCCGGGATTGGCGGGATTTTCGATGAGCAGTTCTTC
>-|-|TRBJ1-1|TRBV5-1
CASSIRDQNTEAFF
TGCGCCAGCAGCATCCGGGACCAGAACACTGAAGCTTTCTTT
>TRBD2|-|TRBJ2-5|TRBV28
CASSLPLASGEETQYF
TGTGCCAGCAGTTTACCCCTTGCTAGCGGGGAAGAGACCCAGTACTTC
>TRBD1|few|TRBJ2-7|TRBV13
CASSSLGGGFEYEQYF
TGTGCCAGCAGCTCCCTAGGGGGCGGATTTGAGTACGAGCAGTACTTC
>-|-|TRBJ2-3|TRBV7-2
CASSLYLSGDTQYF
TGTGCCAGCAGCTTATACTTGAGCGGGGATACGCAGTATTTT